This TCR beta chain was recorded in a study of post-analysis software for immune sequencing data. Across the whole study: Recorded subtypes: relapsing-remitting, secondary progressive, progressive-relapsing; some patients unannotated. Study observations and caveats: Controls significantly exceeded multiple sclerosis patients in normalized Chao1 diversity. Strong co-clustering by F measure was evident for samples that had been prepared in the same batch.

cDNA libraries of TCR beta carried unique molecular identifiers. TCRdb re-derived calls from the PCR reads in MiXCR, one entry per CDR3 protein. The sample carries 800,000 to 950,000 distinct CDR3 sequences, about 57% recorded once. Comment on this clonotype: The antigen is not known.

This TCR was sampled from a girl aged 10 to 17 with multiple sclerosis. The sample taken for sequencing was blood.

The CDR3 here is CAIRGGTEAFF. The CDR3 DNA reads TGTGCCATCAGGGGGGGGACTGAAGCTTTCTTT. The rearrangement links TRBV10-3 to TRBJ1-1; tentatively, D is TRBD1 (5 bases). Germline V gene data show CDR1 as ENHRY and CDR2 as SYGVKD. V lost 6 bases and J 5 bases, leaving 7 bases between the germline ends. This CDR3 has 11 amino acids.